The rows below give T cell receptor beta chains drawn from one sample of a study of naive and memory T cell subsets. One entry per CDR3 protein, called by TCRdb with MiXCR from the UMI-ligation and nested PCR reads. The data hold 150,000 or so distinct CDR3 sequences, with approximately 24% observed a single time. Sequencing was carried out using naive CD4+ T cells from blood. These receptors were obtained from a human donor in good health. Both conserved end residues are part of each CDR3. The D gene is left open where the match is weak. The size entry is marked missing in some rows and otherwise reads once, few, many or a size class.

j_gene: TRBJ2-3; d_gene: NA; v_gene: TRBV20-1; abundance: few; CDR3aa: CSAPGPTADTQYF; CDR3nt: TGCAGTGCTCCGGGCCCCACGGCAGATACGCAGTATTTT
j_gene: TRBJ2-7; d_gene: TRBD1; v_gene: TRBV9; abundance: few; CDR3aa: CASSAQQGAKSYEQYF; CDR3nt: TGTGCCAGCAGCGCCCAACAGGGGGCTAAGTCCTACGAGCAGTACTTC
j_gene: TRBJ2-7; d_gene: NA; v_gene: TRBV29-1; abundance: few; CDR3aa: CSVVGSLYEQYF; CDR3nt: TGCAGCGTTGTTGGCTCTCTGTACGAGCAGTACTTC
j_gene: TRBJ2-5; d_gene: NA; v_gene: TRBV30; abundance: few; CDR3aa: CAWSGVLTQYF; CDR3nt: TGTGCCTGGAGTGGGGTCCTGACCCAGTACTTC
j_gene: TRBJ1-4; d_gene: NA; v_gene: TRBV20-1; abundance: few; CDR3aa: CSASGRAEKLFF; CDR3nt: TGCAGTGCCTCAGGGCGGGCTGAAAAACTGTTTTTT
j_gene: TRBJ2-2; d_gene: NA; v_gene: TRBV9; abundance: NA; CDR3aa: CASSAGAETRVGELFF; CDR3nt: TGTGCCAGCAGCGCGGGGGCCGAGACTAGGGTCGGGGAGCTGTTTTTT
j_gene: TRBJ2-7; d_gene: NA; v_gene: TRBV20-1; abundance: NA; CDR3aa: CSATQGPYEQYF; CDR3nt: TGCAGTGCAACACAGGGACCGTATGAGCAGTACTTC
j_gene: TRBJ2-3; d_gene: NA; v_gene: TRBV7-2; abundance: NA; CDR3aa: CASSSRMGRPGLDTQYF; CDR3nt: TGTGCCAGCAGCTCCAGGATGGGACGCCCGGGTTTGGATACGCAGTATTTT
j_gene: TRBJ1-1; d_gene: NA; v_gene: TRBV29-1; abundance: NA; CDR3aa: CSVLDLRMNTEAFF; CDR3nt: TGCAGCGTCCTCGATCTGAGAATGAACACTGAAGCTTTCTTT
j_gene: TRBJ2-7; d_gene: TRBD1; v_gene: TRBV6-1; abundance: few; CDR3aa: CASSATGVYEQYF; CDR3nt: TGTGCCAGCAGTGCGACAGGGGTTTACGAGCAGTACTTC
j_gene: TRBJ2-7; d_gene: NA; v_gene: TRBV20-1; abundance: few; CDR3aa: CSARDAALYEQYF; CDR3nt: TGCAGTGCTAGAGACGCGGCATTATACGAGCAGTACTTC
j_gene: TRBJ2-2; d_gene: NA; v_gene: TRBV28; abundance: NA; CDR3aa: CASSLPGQMNTGELFF; CDR3nt: TGTGCCAGCAGCCTTCCAGGACAGATGAACACCGGGGAGCTGTTTTTT
j_gene: TRBJ1-3; d_gene: NA; v_gene: TRBV11-2; abundance: many; CDR3aa: CASSLESYSGNTIYF; CDR3nt: TGTGCCAGCAGCTTAGAATCCTACTCTGGAAACACCATATATTTT
j_gene: TRBJ1-5; d_gene: NA; v_gene: TRBV12-3/TRBV12-4; abundance: few; CDR3aa: CASSFMRDNQPQHF; CDR3nt: TGTGCCAGCAGTTTCATGAGGGACAATCAGCCCCAGCATTTT
j_gene: TRBJ1-6; d_gene: NA; v_gene: TRBV28; abundance: few; CDR3aa: CASIYRSVGGAWSPLHF; CDR3nt: TGTGCCAGCATTTATCGTTCCGTCGGGGGGGCTTGGTCACCCCTCCACTTT
j_gene: TRBJ1-4; d_gene: NA; v_gene: TRBV20-1; abundance: once; CDR3aa: CSARDPPGGARRSGTNEKLFF; CDR3nt: TGCAGTGCTAGAGACCCGCCCGGGGGCGCAAGGAGGAGCGGAACTAATGAAAAACTGTTTTTT
j_gene: TRBJ2-7; d_gene: TRBD1; v_gene: TRBV6-2/TRBV6-3; abundance: few; CDR3aa: CASRRGQAREQYF; CDR3nt: TGTGCCAGCAGACGGGGACAGGCTCGAGAGCAGTACTTC
j_gene: TRBJ1-4; d_gene: NA; v_gene: TRBV28; abundance: NA; CDR3aa: CASRSGGQEKLFF; CDR3nt: TGTGCCAGCAGGTCCGGGGGGCAGGAAAAACTGTTTTTT
j_gene: TRBJ2-1; d_gene: NA; v_gene: TRBV10-3; abundance: many; CDR3aa: CAIRGDQSYNEQFF; CDR3nt: TGTGCCATCAGGGGGGACCAGTCCTACAATGAGCAGTTCTTC
j_gene: TRBJ1-6; d_gene: NA; v_gene: TRBV6-5; abundance: NA; CDR3aa: CASRGDLNYNSPLHF; CDR3nt: TGTGCCAGCAGAGGGGACCTGAACTATAATTCACCCCTCCACTTT
j_gene: TRBJ2-1; d_gene: NA; v_gene: TRBV6-5; abundance: few; CDR3aa: CASSYVGSSYNEQFF; CDR3nt: TGTGCCAGCAGTTACGTGGGGAGCTCCTACAATGAGCAGTTCTTC
j_gene: TRBJ2-6; d_gene: NA; v_gene: TRBV4-1; abundance: NA; CDR3aa: CASSQGQGSSEANVLTF; CDR3nt: TGCGCCAGCAGCCAAGGGCAGGGGTCCTCGGAGGCCAACGTCCTGACTTTC
j_gene: TRBJ1-5; d_gene: NA; v_gene: TRBV14; abundance: many; CDR3aa: CASSQFSNQPQHF; CDR3nt: TGTGCCAGCAGCCAATTCAGTAATCAGCCCCAGCATTTT
j_gene: TRBJ1-5; d_gene: TRBD1; v_gene: TRBV27; abundance: NA; CDR3aa: CASSEKGQQYQPQHF; CDR3nt: TGTGCCAGCAGCGAGAAGGGACAGCAGTATCAGCCCCAGCATTTT
j_gene: TRBJ1-2; d_gene: NA; v_gene: TRBV29-1; abundance: NA; CDR3aa: CSVALTLNLYTF; CDR3nt: TGCAGCGTTGCCCTGACACTTAACCTCTACACCTTC
j_gene: TRBJ2-3; d_gene: NA; v_gene: TRBV6-5; abundance: many; CDR3aa: CASSVFPGDTQYF; CDR3nt: TGTGCCAGCAGTGTCTTTCCCGGAGATACGCAGTATTTT
j_gene: TRBJ2-1; d_gene: TRBD2; v_gene: TRBV25-1; abundance: once; CDR3aa: CASSEGLGSPYEQFF; CDR3nt: TGTGCCAGCAGTGAGGGACTAGGATCACCTTATGAGCAGTTCTTC
j_gene: TRBJ2-1; d_gene: TRBD2; v_gene: TRBV20-1; abundance: few; CDR3aa: CSASGLAGVGNEQFF; CDR3nt: TGCAGTGCTAGTGGCCTAGCGGGAGTGGGAAATGAGCAGTTCTTC
j_gene: TRBJ2-3; d_gene: NA; v_gene: TRBV7-3; abundance: NA; CDR3aa: CASSRLRESTDTQYF; CDR3nt: TGTGCCAGCAGCCGTCTCAGGGAAAGCACAGATACGCAGTATTTT
j_gene: TRBJ2-1; d_gene: NA; v_gene: TRBV5-6; abundance: NA; CDR3aa: CASSLQTLSSYNEQFF; CDR3nt: TGTGCCAGCAGCCTTCAGACTCTCAGCTCCTACAATGAGCAGTTCTTC
j_gene: TRBJ1-6; d_gene: NA; v_gene: TRBV7-9; abundance: many; CDR3aa: CASSSNARGASPLHF; CDR3nt: TGTGCCAGCAGCTCCAACGCAAGGGGTGCTTCACCCCTCCACTTT
j_gene: TRBJ2-1; d_gene: TRBD1; v_gene: TRBV7-2; abundance: once; CDR3aa: CASSLVETGKRHEQFF; CDR3nt: TGTGCCAGCAGCTTAGTTGAGACAGGGAAGCGACATGAGCAGTTCTTC
j_gene: TRBJ1-2; d_gene: TRBD1; v_gene: TRBV20-1; abundance: NA; CDR3aa: CSARLDRLYGYTF; CDR3nt: TGCAGTGCTAGATTGGACAGGCTTTATGGCTACACCTTC
j_gene: TRBJ2-1; d_gene: TRBD1; v_gene: TRBV7-8; abundance: NA; CDR3aa: CASSRRGGWVGEQFF; CDR3nt: TGTGCCAGCAGCAGGAGAGGGGGCTGGGTAGGTGAGCAGTTCTTC
j_gene: TRBJ1-2; d_gene: NA; v_gene: TRBV29-1; abundance: few; CDR3aa: CSADADSLYGYTF; CDR3nt: TGCAGCGCCGACGCGGACAGCCTCTATGGCTACACCTTC
j_gene: TRBJ2-7; d_gene: NA; v_gene: TRBV7-8; abundance: many; CDR3aa: CASSFGQTYEQYF; CDR3nt: TGTGCCAGCAGTTTCGGACAGACCTACGAGCAGTACTTC
j_gene: TRBJ1-5; d_gene: TRBD1; v_gene: TRBV25-1; abundance: NA; CDR3aa: CASSPPGTGNQPQHF; CDR3nt: TGTGCCAGCAGTCCACCAGGGACAGGGAATCAGCCCCAGCATTTT
j_gene: TRBJ2-1; d_gene: TRBD2; v_gene: TRBV5-1; abundance: NA; CDR3aa: CASSKTSGQRYEQFF; CDR3nt: TGCGCCAGCAGCAAGACTAGCGGCCAGCGCTATGAGCAGTTCTTC
j_gene: TRBJ2-7; d_gene: NA; v_gene: TRBV7-2; abundance: NA; CDR3aa: CASSLTRTIFVHEQYF; CDR3nt: TGTGCCAGCAGCTTAACGAGGACCATATTTGTACACGAGCAGTACTTC
j_gene: TRBJ2-5; d_gene: NA; v_gene: TRBV10-3; abundance: NA; CDR3aa: CAISVKEETQYF; CDR3nt: TGTGCCATCAGTGTTAAGGAAGAGACCCAGTACTTC
j_gene: TRBJ1-1; d_gene: TRBD1; v_gene: TRBV29-1; abundance: NA; CDR3aa: CSGWTGNTEAFF; CDR3nt: TGCAGCGGATGGACAGGGAACACTGAAGCTTTCTTT
j_gene: TRBJ2-5; d_gene: NA; v_gene: TRBV29-1; abundance: NA; CDR3aa: CSVGAVLLETQYF; CDR3nt: TGCAGCGTTGGGGCGGTGTTATTGGAGACCCAGTACTTC